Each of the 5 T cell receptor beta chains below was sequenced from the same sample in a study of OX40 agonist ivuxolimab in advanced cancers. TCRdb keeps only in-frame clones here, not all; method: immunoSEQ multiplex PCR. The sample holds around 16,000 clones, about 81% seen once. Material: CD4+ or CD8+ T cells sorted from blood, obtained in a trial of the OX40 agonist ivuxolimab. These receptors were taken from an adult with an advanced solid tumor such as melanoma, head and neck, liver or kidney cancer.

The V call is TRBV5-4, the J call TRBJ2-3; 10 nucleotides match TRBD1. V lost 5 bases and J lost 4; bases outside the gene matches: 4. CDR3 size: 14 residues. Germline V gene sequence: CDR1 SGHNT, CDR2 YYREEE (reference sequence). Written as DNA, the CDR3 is TGTGCCAGCAGTTCGACAGGGGGCGCAGATACGCAGTATTTT. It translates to CASSSTGGADTQYF.

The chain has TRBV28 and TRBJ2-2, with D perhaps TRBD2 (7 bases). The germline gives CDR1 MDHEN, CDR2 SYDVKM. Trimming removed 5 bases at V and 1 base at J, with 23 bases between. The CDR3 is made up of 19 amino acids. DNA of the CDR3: TGTGCCAGCAGTGCCCGATGGGCGGGGGCCATAAGGAACACCGGGGAGCTGTTTTTT. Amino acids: CASSARWAGAIRNTGELFF.

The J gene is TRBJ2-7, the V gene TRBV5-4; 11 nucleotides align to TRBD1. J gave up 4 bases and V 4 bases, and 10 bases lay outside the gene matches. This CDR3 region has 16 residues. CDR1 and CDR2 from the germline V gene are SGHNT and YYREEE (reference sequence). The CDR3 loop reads CASSPGQGAAGYEQYF. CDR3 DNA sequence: TGTGCCAGCAGCCCAGGACAGGGGGCTGCCGGGTACGAGCAGTACTTC.

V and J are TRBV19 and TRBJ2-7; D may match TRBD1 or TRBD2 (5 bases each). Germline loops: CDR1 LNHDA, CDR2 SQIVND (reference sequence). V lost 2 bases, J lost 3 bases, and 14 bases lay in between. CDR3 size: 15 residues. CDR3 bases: TGTGCCAGTAGTATAAAGTCAGGGACCCTCTACGAGCAGTACTTC. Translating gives CASSIKSGTLYEQYF.

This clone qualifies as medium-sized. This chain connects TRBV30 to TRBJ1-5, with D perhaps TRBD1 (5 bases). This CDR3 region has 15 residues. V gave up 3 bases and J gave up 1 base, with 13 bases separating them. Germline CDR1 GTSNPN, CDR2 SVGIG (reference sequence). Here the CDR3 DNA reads TGTGCCTGGAGCCGTCCGGGGGTGAGCAATCAGCCCCAGCATTTT. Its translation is CAWSRPGVSNQPQHF. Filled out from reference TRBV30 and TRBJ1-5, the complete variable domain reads SQTIHQWPATLVQPVGSPLSLECTVEGTSNPNLYWYRQAAGRGLQLLFYSVGIGQISSEVPQNLSASRPQDRQFILSSKKLLLSDSGFYLCAWSRPGVSNQPQHFGDGTRLSIL.